Each of the 18 T cell receptor beta chains below was sequenced from the same sample in a study of CD8 T cells in ankylosing spondylitis. Findings and caveats of the study: Apparently characteristic of ankylosing spondylitis blood was a TCR beta motif (about eight highly homologous variants).

These receptors are not linked to any known antigen. One entry per CDR3 protein results from TCRdb running MiXCR on the 5' RACE reads. This table has more than 600,000 distinct CDR3 sequences, around 19% appearing once. The sample was blood, either unsorted or a sorted T cell fraction (not recorded which). The source is a male donor with ankylosing spondylitis.

In this sample, this clonotype turned up a few times. The genes are TRBV7-9 and TRBJ1-1; D perhaps matches TRBD1 (6 bases). The CDR3 contains 16 residues. Germline V CDR1 and CDR2: SEHNR, FQNEAQ (reference sequence). V gave up 3 bases and J gave up 0 bases, with 14 bases separating them. The CDR3: CASSFTKRTVNTEAFF. The CDR3 bases are TGTGCCAGCAGCTTTACGAAAAGGACAGTGAACACTGAAGCTTTCTTT.

The chain recombines TRBV6-1 with TRBJ1-4; 9 nucleotides align to TRBD1. The CDR3 has 15 residues. Germline CDR1 is MNHNS and CDR2 is SASEGT. V gave up 6 bases and J gave up 7 bases; unmatched junction bases: 9. CDR3 DNA sequence: TGTGCCAGCAGCTCAACAGGGGGCGGTGGTGAAAAACTGTTTTTT. Translation: CASSSTGGGGEKLFF.

This clonotype turned up a few times. V and J are TRBV3-1 and TRBJ2-7, with TRBD1 identical over 8 bases. J was trimmed by 3 bases and V by 4 bases; bases with no gene match: 11. The CDR3 is 16 amino acids. Germline values: CDR1 LGHDT, CDR2 YNNKEL (reference sequence). In nucleotides, the CDR3 is TGTGCCAGCAGCCGCTCGGACAGGGAGCGTCTCTACGAGCAGTACTTC. Translated: CASSRSDRERLYEQYF.

This clonotype has only a few counts. A clone one base away is much larger, so this may be a read error. This chain uses TRBV4-3 with TRBJ2-1; the match to TRBD1 covers 10 bases. The CDR3 length is 15 residues. The germline CDR1 and CDR2 sequences are LGHNA and YSLEER. V shed 1 base and J 4 bases; nucleotides not matched to a gene: 1. The CDR3 DNA follows: TGCGCCAGCAGCCAAGGGACAGGGGGGTACAATGAGCAGTTCTTC. As protein: CASSQGTGGYNEQFF.

This clonotype was detected once. V and J are TRBV20-1 and TRBJ2-7; no clear D. Germline values: CDR1 DFQATT, CDR2 SNEGSKA (reference sequence). The V end was cut by 3 bases, the J end by 2 bases, with 11 bases between. The CDR3 loop spans 13 amino acids. CDR3 sequence (DNA): TGCAGTGCTAGTTTGCTAGTCACCTACGAGCAGTACTTC. Its translation is CSASLLVTYEQYF.

This clonotype was detected only a few times. This chain connects TRBV29-1 to TRBJ2-5; the D gene is possibly TRBD2 (6 bases). V shed 2 bases and J shed 5 bases, with 18 bases lying between them. Germline assignment: CDR1 SQVTM and CDR2 ANQGSEA. This CDR3 has 15 amino acids. CDR3 coding DNA: TGCAGCGTTGAATGGGGGGATCGGGGGTGGGAGACCCAGTACTTC. It encodes CSVEWGDRGWETQYF.

V usage is TRBV15 and J usage is TRBJ2-7; 9 bases align to TRBD1. This CDR3 contains 14 residues. Germline V gene sequence: CDR1 LNHNV, CDR2 YYDKDF (reference sequence). J gave up 2 bases and V 3 bases, and 2 bases lay outside the gene matches. This CDR3 is CATSSRDRAYEQYF. The CDR3 coding sequence is TGTGCCACCAGCAGCCGGGACAGGGCCTACGAGCAGTACTTC.

This chain connects TRBV6-1 to TRBJ1-6; perhaps TRBD1 as D (6 bases). V gave up 5 bases and J gave up 7 bases, with 15 bases separating them. CDR1 and CDR2 (germline): MNHNS, SASEGT. This CDR3 is 15 amino acids long. The CDR3 nucleotides read TGTGCCAGCAGTACACAGGGTGCGGGGAATTCACCCCTCCACTTT. As protein: CASSTQGAGNSPLHF.

The chain employs TRBV9 and TRBJ2-1; D may correspond to TRBD1 or TRBD2 (5 bases each). CDR3 length equals 14 residues. Trimming removed 0 bases at V and 10 bases at J, with 14 bases between. Germline V gene lookup returns CDR1 SGDLS and CDR2 YYNGEE. The CDR3 protein is CASSVVASWGEQFF. Here the CDR3 DNA reads TGTGCCAGCAGCGTAGTTGCTAGCTGGGGGGAGCAGTTCTTC. The full variable domain, in which reference TRBV9 and TRBJ2-1 provide the parts outside the CDR3, is DSGVTQTPKHLITATGQRVTLRCSPRSGDLSVYWYQQSLDQGLQFLIQYYNGEERAKGNILERFSAQQFPDLHSELNLSSLELGDSALYFCASSVVASWGEQFFGPGTRLTVL.

The chain employs TRBV4-3 and TRBJ1-6; maybe TRBD1 (6 bases). V lost 0 bases and J 12 bases, leaving 15 bases between the germline ends. This CDR3 comprises 15 residues. Germline V CDR1 and CDR2: LGHNA, YSLEER. CDR3 nucleotides: TGCGCCAGCAGCCAAGATCGGACAGAAATTGTACCCCTCCACTTT. This codes for CASSQDRTEIVPLHF.

The J gene is TRBJ2-3, the V gene TRBV7-9, with 12 bases matching TRBD2. The germline V gene encodes CDR1 SEHNR and CDR2 FQNEAQ (reference sequence). The ends lost 5 bases at V and 4 bases at J; junction bases unmatched: 7. The CDR3 is made up of 16 amino acids. The CDR3 region has the DNA TGTGCCAGCAGCCCTAGCGGGGGGGCCCTGGCAGATACGCAGTATTTT. Its translation is CASSPSGGALADTQYF.

This clonotype was found many times. The chain has TRBV20-1 and TRBJ2-5, with D possibly TRBD2 on 6 matching bases. The CDR3 sequence is 15 residues long. CDR1 and CDR2 from the germline V gene are DFQATT and SNEGSKA (reference sequence). V was clipped by 2 bases and J by 1 base, with 14 bases between them. CDR3 nucleotide sequence: TGCAGTGCTAGACCTTCCGGGACTTTCCAAGAGACCCAGTACTTC. It yields the protein CSARPSGTFQETQYF.

The chain carries TRBV5-1 and TRBJ2-5; TRBD1 is a possible D gene (5 bases). The CDR3 consists of 14 residues. V lost 1 base and J 2 bases, leaving 9 bases between the germline ends. Germline loops: CDR1 SGHRS, CDR2 YFSETQ. This CDR3 is CASSLQGNQETQYF. DNA of the CDR3: TGCGCCAGCAGCTTGCAGGGAAATCAAGAGACCCAGTACTTC.

The table lists this clonotype with a few counts. The rearrangement links TRBV30 to TRBJ1-6; no firm D call. The V end lost 4 bases, the J end lost 7 bases, and 5 bases lay between the germline ends. The germline CDR1 and CDR2 sequences are GTSNPN and SVGIG (reference sequence). The CDR3 has 11 residues. The CDR3 nucleotides read TGTGCCTGGACCCAGAATTCACCCCTCCACTTT. It specifies CAWTQNSPLHF.

The CDR3 reads CSVARGALETQYF. The CDR3 DNA reads TGCAGTGTGGCGAGGGGCGCCCTTGAGACCCAGTACTTC. The chain has TRBV20-1 and TRBJ2-5, with D tentatively TRBD1 or TRBD2 (5 bases each). CDR1 and CDR2 (germline): DFQATT, SNEGSKA (reference sequence). The CDR3 is made up of 13 amino acids. V dropped 7 bases and J dropped 5 bases, with 17 bases sitting between them.

The chain uses TRBV7-9 and TRBJ1-6; 10 bases fit TRBD1. Trimming removed 5 bases from V and 10 bases from J; junction bases left unmatched: 8. The CDR3 totals 15 residues. From germline, CDR1 is SEHNR and CDR2 FQNEAQ (reference sequence). CDR3 residues: CASSLGTGDRSPLHF. CDR3 nucleotides: TGTGCCAGCAGCCTGGGGACAGGGGATAGATCACCCCTCCACTTT.

This clonotype has a single count. The chain links TRBV3-1 to TRBJ1-2, with 7 bases that match TRBD1. CDR1 LGHDT and CDR2 YNNKEL come from the germline V gene (reference sequence). CDR3 size: 16 residues. The ends lost 0 bases at V and 4 bases at J; junction bases unmatched: 8. CDR3 DNA sequence: TGTGCCAGCAGCCAAGATTTGGCAGGGGGTAGCTATGGCTACACCTTC. It translates to CASSQDLAGGSYGYTF.

At least ten counts were recorded for this clonotype. The V call is TRBV20-1, the J call TRBJ2-1; D tentatively reads TRBD1 or TRBD2 (5 bases each). V dropped 0 bases and J dropped 0 bases, with 9 bases sitting between them. The CDR3 length is 15 residues. CDR1 and CDR2 (germline): DFQATT, SNEGSKA (reference sequence). CDR3 nucleotides: TGCAGTGCTAGAGATCCAGGGAGCTCCTACAATGAGCAGTTCTTC. Its translation: CSARDPGSSYNEQFF.